These T cell receptor beta chains were read from a single sample in a study of patients and donors after allogeneic stem cell transplantation. TCRdb recomputed calls from the RT-PCR reads with MiXCR, one row per CDR3 protein. This sample yields roughly 200,000 distinct CDR3 sequences, of which about 37% are seen a single time; around 10% belongs to the top ten. The source material was blood, either unsorted or a sorted T cell fraction (not recorded which). These receptors were taken from a human donor who was either an allogeneic HSCT recipient or a stem cell or donor lymphocyte infusion donor (not recorded which). It is not recorded whose cells these are; they may come from a transplant donor. The CDR3 runs from the conserved cysteine through the conserved F or W. The D gene is left open where the match is weak. Clone size is stated in some rows and not others, as once, few, many or a class when expanded.

j_call clone_size v_call d_call cdr3_aa cdr3_nt
TRBJ2-7 - TRBV4-3 - CASSPSWPSSYEQYF TGCGCCAGCAGCCCAAGCTGGCCCTCCTCCTACGAGCAGTACTTC
TRBJ2-5 - TRBV5-4 - CASSSPGPSLQGTQYF TGTGCCAGCAGCTCTCCGGGACCCAGTCTTCAGGGGACCCAGTACTTC
TRBJ2-7 once TRBV20-1 - CSARALPEQYF TGCAGTGCTAGGGCCCTTCCCGAGCAGTACTTC
TRBJ1-1 few TRBV7-3 TRBD1 CASSRDRDREAFF TGTGCCAGCAGCCGGGACCGGGACAGAGAAGCTTTCTTT
TRBJ1-5 - TRBV4-1 TRBD1 CASSRTGTGNQPQHF TGCGCCAGCAGCCGGACAGGGACGGGGAATCAGCCCCAGCATTTT
TRBJ2-7 few TRBV18 - CASSPPSAYEQYF TGTGCCAGCTCACCACCTTCGGCCTACGAGCAGTACTTC
TRBJ1-2 few TRBV4-3 TRBD1 CASSQGDRGHGYTF TGCGCCAGCAGCCAAGGGGACAGGGGGCATGGCTACACCTTC
TRBJ1-5 few TRBV4-1 TRBD1 CASSRDRGLNQPQHF TGCGCCAGCAGCCGAGACAGGGGCCTTAATCAGCCCCAGCATTTT
TRBJ1-6 - TRBV27 - CASSDRSRGNSPLHF TGTGCCAGCAGCGACAGGAGCCGGGGGAATTCACCCCTCCACTTT
TRBJ1-2 few TRBV12-3/TRBV12-4 - CASSLAAINYGYTF TGTGCCAGCAGTTTAGCGGCCATTAACTATGGCTACACCTTC
TRBJ1-1 many TRBV10-3 TRBD1 CAIARTGSPEAFF TGTGCCATAGCGCGGACAGGGAGCCCTGAAGCTTTCTTT
TRBJ1-4 - TRBV2 - CASVEKQANEKLFF TGTGCCAGCGTGGAAAAACAGGCTAATGAAAAACTGTTTTTT
TRBJ1-2 - TRBV19 - CASTVRTNYGYTF TGTGCCAGTACCGTAAGGACCAACTATGGCTACACCTTC
TRBJ1-5 - TRBV5-5 - CASSFRPRGIDNQPQHF TGTGCCAGCTCATTCCGTCCACGGGGAATCGACAATCAGCCCCAGCATTTT